Listed here is a single T cell receptor (beta chain). These data belong to a study of blood T cell repertoires in COVID-19. Whole-study context: The study drew acute and convalescent COVID-19 samples from the United States, Italy and Spain. From T cells, B-cell-depleted T cells, or PBMCs came the material, which was cDNA or gDNA.

In the original workflow: Amplification of reference gene primers provided the estimated nucleated cell counts. Method: immunoSEQ multiplex PCR; TCRdb's copy keeps in-frame clones and lacks some. V, J and clone size reflect that table, while D and trimming were determined from the DNA. The sample records around 19,000 clones, roughly 90% being singletons. V was cut by 3 bases and J by 3 bases, with 9 bases left in between. The germline CDR1 and CDR2 sequences are MNHNS and SASEGT. The CDR3 covers 13 residues. The sequence came from a human donor in a cohort sampled during active COVID-19. The rearrangement links TRBV6-1 to TRBJ2-7; D may be TRBD1 (6 bases). Material for sequencing was peripheral blood. As DNA, the CDR3 is TGTGCCAGCAGTGAGGACAGATACTACGAGCAGTACTTC. It is translated as CASSEDRYYEQYF.